What follows are 20 T cell receptor beta chains derived from one specimen sequenced in a study of beta chain features in type 1 diabetes. Expressed TCRB transcripts were sequenced after all isolated RNA was converted to cDNA. The repertoire was sequenced with immunoSEQ multiplex PCR; TCRdb's copy has only in-frame clones and lacks some. There are nearly 250,000 clones in the sample; 12% to 15% occur only once, and roughly 0.028% lies in the top ten. Sequencing input: naive CD4+ T cells from blood. The receptors come from a woman in her thirties or forties in good health.

This clone was found a few times. This sample includes further DNA sequences coding for the same CDR3. This chain links TRBV7-2 with TRBJ2-3; D is uncertain. Germline CDR1 and CDR2: SGHTA and FQGNSA. Trimming took off 5 bases at V and 2 bases at J, with 5 bases between the two ends. CDR3 length equals 12 residues. CDR3 nucleotides: TGTGCCAGCAGCGCCTACACAGATACGCAGTATTTT. Amino acids: CASSAYTDTQYF.

This clone was counted only a few times. The V and J genes are TRBV15 and TRBJ1-4; TRBD1 agrees at 9 bases. Unmatched junction bases numbered 12, after V lost 2 bases and J lost 8 bases. Germline CDR1 LNHNV, CDR2 YYDKDF (reference sequence). This CDR3 comprises 17 residues. This chain's CDR3 is CATSRHRGDRVEEKLFF. The DNA of the CDR3 is TGTGCCACCAGCAGACATCGCGGGGACAGGGTCGAGGAAAAACTGTTTTTT.

This clone was seen only once. Here the CDR3 reads CASTRSSYNSPLHF. The CDR3 DNA sequence: TGTGCCAGCACCCGTAGCTCCTATAATTCACCCCTCCACTTT. This chain links TRBV6-5 with TRBJ1-6; D is unclear. The CDR3 consists of 14 residues. V lost 7 bases and J 0 bases, leaving 7 bases between the germline ends. The germline V gene encodes CDR1 MNHEY and CDR2 SVGAGI.

The chain joins TRBV19 to TRBJ2-3; a possible D gene is TRBD2 (7 bases). Germline CDR1 reads LNHDA; CDR2 reads SQIVND (reference sequence). This CDR3 spans 15 amino acids. V was cut by 10 bases and J by 0 bases, with 17 bases left in between. The DNA of the CDR3 is TGTGCCACCAGGGGACGGGGGGCCAGCACAGATACGCAGTATTTT. Translated, it gives CATRGRGASTDTQYF.

This chain joins TRBV7-8 and TRBJ2-7, with 8 nucleotides matching TRBD1. From germline, CDR1 is SGHVS and CDR2 FQNEAQ. Losses at the gene ends were 1 base for V and 6 bases for J; bases not matched to a gene: 8. The length of the CDR3 is 15 residues. The CDR3 nucleotides read TGTGCCAGCAGCTTAGGGGGGACAGGAGTTTTCGAGCAGTACTTC. Amino acids: CASSLGGTGVFEQYF.

This clone was counted a few times. The chain recombines TRBV6-5 with TRBJ1-1, with D unresolved. Trimming took 2 bases from V and 0 from J, leaving 4 bases between them. The CDR3 consists of 13 residues. Germline V gene data show CDR1 as MNHEY and CDR2 as SVGAGI. In DNA, the CDR3 is TGTGCCAGCAGTTACATCGTGAACACTGAAGCTTTCTTT. Translated, it gives CASSYIVNTEAFF.

The chain links TRBV11-2 to TRBJ2-5; 9 bases agree with TRBD1. The better agreement between TRBJ2-7 and the DNA end casts doubt on the J call. The germline V gene encodes CDR1 SGHAT and CDR2 FQNNGV. This CDR3 region has 17 residues. The CDR3 here is CASSLGGTGRGSYEQYF. As DNA, the CDR3 is TGTGCCAGCAGCCTAGGAGGGACAGGGAGGGGCTCCTACGAGCAGTACTTC.

V usage is TRBV12-5 and J usage is TRBJ1-1; D not certain. The CDR3 spans 17 residues. V dropped 0 bases and J dropped 0 bases, with 14 bases sitting between them. In germline, CDR1 is LGHNT, CDR2 FRNRAP. The CDR3 here is CASGLVPLQNLNTEAFF. CDR3 DNA: TGTGCTAGTGGTTTGGTACCCCTGCAGAACCTGAACACTGAAGCTTTCTTT.

This clone appeared a few times. Here the CDR3 reads CASSLRGRHEQFF. As DNA, the CDR3 is TGTGCCAGCAGCTTGAGGGGCCGCCATGAGCAGTTCTTC. The chain employs TRBV5-4 and TRBJ2-1; D perhaps matches TRBD1 (5 bases). The length of the CDR3 is 13 residues. The germline CDR1 and CDR2 sequences are SGHNT and YYREEE (reference sequence). V was pared by 1 base and J by 8 bases, with 10 bases between. Supplemented by reference TRBV5-4 and TRBJ2-1, the full variable domain reads ETGVTQSPTHLIKTRGQQVTLRCSSQSGHNTVSWYQQALGQGPQFIFQYYREEENGRGNFPPRFSGLQFPNYSSELNVNALELDDSALYLCASSLRGRHEQFFGPGTRLTVL.

The chain links TRBV2 to TRBJ1-5, with a weak D call TRBD1 (6 bases). The germline V gene has CDR1 SNHLY and CDR2 FYNNEI. This CDR3 is built from 13 residues. Deletions cut 4 bases from V and 7 bases from J, with 11 bases between. CDR3 nucleotides: TGTGCCAGCAGTGTAGGGGGATTGCAGCCCCAGCATTTT. It encodes CASSVGGLQPQHF. Variable domain in full (rest from reference TRBV2 and TRBJ1-5): EPEVTQTPSHQVTQMGQEVILRCVPISNHLYFYWYRQILGQKVEFLVSFYNNEISEKSEIFDDQFSVERPDGSNFTLKIRSTKLEDSAMYFCASSVGGLQPQHFGDGTRLSIL.

The sample holds a few counts of this clone. The V call is TRBV18, the J call TRBJ1-5; no reliable D call. In germline, CDR1 is KGHSH, CDR2 LQKENI. Trimming took off 3 bases at V and 7 bases at J, with 10 bases between the two ends. The CDR3 sequence is 13 residues long. The DNA of the CDR3 is TGTGCCAGCTCACCGGGCAGTGGCCAGCCCCAGCATTTT. Its protein product is CASSPGSGQPQHF.

This clone was counted between two and nine times. CDR3 sequence reads: CASSAHGQGLGSGNTIYF. The CDR3 DNA is TGTGCCAGCAGCGCCCACGGACAGGGGCTGGGATCTGGAAACACCATATATTTT. The V and J genes are TRBV9 and TRBJ1-3, with 9 nucleotides matching TRBD1. This CDR3 comprises 18 residues. The germline gives CDR1 SGDLS, CDR2 YYNGEE. V lost 3 bases, J lost 1 base, and 11 bases stayed unmatched.

This chain joins TRBV2 and TRBJ2-4; 7 bases match TRBD1. The ends lost 11 bases at V and 5 bases at J; junction bases unmatched: 3. CDR1 and CDR2 from the germline V gene are SNHLY and FYNNEI. This CDR3 contains 11 residues. CDR3 in amino acids: CAGGQENIQYF. The CDR3 DNA follows: TGTGCCGGAGGACAGGAAAACATTCAGTACTTC.

The V and J genes are TRBV5-1 and TRBJ1-4, with a weak D call TRBD1 (5 bases). Germline CDR1 reads SGHRS; CDR2 reads YFSETQ. The V gene lost 4 bases and the J gene lost 0 bases, with 16 bases spanning the gap. The CDR3 is made up of 17 amino acids. The CDR3 nucleotides are TGCGCCAGCAGCCCGTTGACCCAGGGAACAACTAATGAAAAACTGTTTTTT. It encodes CASSPLTQGTTNEKLFF.

In this sample, this clone turned up a few times. The rearrangement links TRBV7-2 to TRBJ1-3, with D possibly being TRBD1 (6 bases). Trimming shortened V by 4 bases and J by 2 bases, and 12 bases separated the two germline ends. Looked up from germline, CDR1 is SGHTA and CDR2 is FQGNSA. The CDR3 extends over 15 amino acids. This chain's CDR3 is CASSWGGAAGNTIYF. The CDR3 nucleotides read TGTGCCAGCAGCTGGGGGGGGGCAGCTGGAAACACCATATATTTT.

The V call is TRBV7-2, the J call TRBJ1-2; D ambiguous. This CDR3 is built from 15 residues. From germline, CDR1 is SGHTA and CDR2 FQGNSA. Trimming shortened V by 1 base and J by 3 bases, and 12 bases separated the two germline ends. This CDR3 is CASSLGRSTDYGYTF. CDR3 coding DNA: TGTGCCAGCAGCTTAGGTCGGTCCACCGACTATGGCTACACCTTC.

The genes are TRBV5-1 and TRBJ2-7; TRBD1 aligns across 11 bases. Trimming took 2 bases from V and 6 from J; bases not matched to a gene: 10. Germline lookup yields CDR1 SGHRS and CDR2 YFSETQ. CDR3 length: 16 amino acids. The chain's CDR3 is CASSFIVGQGVLEQYF. CDR3 sequence (DNA): TGCGCCAGCAGCTTCATTGTGGGACAGGGGGTCCTCGAGCAGTACTTC.

The chain employs TRBV27 and TRBJ2-2; 15 bases line up with TRBD2. V lost 5 bases, J lost 6 bases, and 4 bases stayed unmatched. Germline CDR1 is MNHEY and CDR2 is SMNVEV (reference sequence). The CDR3 spans 16 residues. CDR3 sequence: CASSLRTSGGAGELFF. CDR3 nucleotide sequence: TGTGCCAGCAGTCTTAGGACTAGCGGGGGGGCCGGGGAGCTGTTTTTT.

J is TRBJ2-5 and V is TRBV6-6; 9 bases map to TRBD2. The V and J ends lost 5 bases and 3 bases, in that order; junction bases with no gene match: 4. The CDR3 has 14 amino acids. The germline CDR1 and CDR2 sequences are MNHNY and SVGAGI (reference sequence). In DNA, the CDR3 is TGTGCCAGCAGTCCCGGACTAGCGAAAGAGACCCAGTACTTC. Protein: CASSPGLAKETQYF.

The rearrangement uses TRBV27 and TRBJ1-1, with D possibly being TRBD1 (6 bases). Trimming took off 3 bases at V and 3 bases at J, with 14 bases between the two ends. This CDR3 is built from 15 residues. Germline V lookup: CDR1 MNHEY, CDR2 SMNVEV (reference sequence). The CDR3 nucleotides are TGTGCCAGCAGTTTTACAGGGCTCTGGGACACTGAAGCTTTCTTT. This gives the protein CASSFTGLWDTEAFF.